Reported below is one T cell receptor beta chain. The sample belongs to a study of PD-L1 blockade in urothelial cancer. Across the study: The median number of T cells present in blood samples was roughly 130,000.

Produced via immunoSEQ multiplex PCR; TCRdb's table is partial and in-frame only. The sample lists tens of thousands of clones; 80% to 90% were seen once. V lost 3 bases to trimming and J lost 8 bases, with 10 bases between them. CDR3 length: 13 amino acids. Germline loops: CDR1 MNHEY, CDR2 SMNVEV (reference sequence). Time point meaning: pretreatment peripheral blood. Every patient provided from 1 to 8 samples, collected pretreatment and on-treatment. This TCR derives from a woman over 75 with urothelial cancer. The chain employs TRBV27 and TRBJ1-4; a possible D gene is TRBD1 (6 bases). The sample in question was PBMCs, obtained around atezolizumab (anti-PD-L1) treatment. CDR3 sequence (DNA): TGTGCCAGCAGTTTCCTGACAGGAGAAAAACTGTTTTTT. It codes for CASSFLTGEKLFF.